These T cell receptor beta chains were read from a single sample in a study of T cells in localized non-small cell lung cancer. The repertoire was sequenced with immunoSEQ multiplex PCR; TCRdb's copy has only in-frame clones and lacks some. The sample contains tens of thousands of clones, approximately 90% of which appear only once. Sequencing was performed on peripheral blood, taken before any cancer treatment. Receptors were obtained from a woman aged 35 to 69 with stage I squamous cell lung carcinoma. Each CDR3 is given with its conserved first and last residue. Each record gives: clone size, V gene, D gene, J gene, CDR3 protein, CDR3 DNA. A D gene is named only where the DNA matches it firmly. Clone size appears in some rows only: once, few, many, or a class for an expanded clone.

size: NA; V: TRBV7-7; D: NA; J: TRBJ1-1; CDR3: CASSSHTHLRGKDTEAFF; DNA: TGTGCTAGCAGCTCCCACACCCACCTCCGAGGTAAGGACACTGAAGCTTTCTTT
size: NA; V: TRBV6-5; D: NA; J: TRBJ2-3; CDR3: CATYTSSTDTQYF; DNA: TGTGCCACTTACACCTCTAGCACAGATACGCAGTATTTT
size: NA; V: TRBV5-1; D: NA; J: TRBJ2-3; CDR3: CASSLEGVSNTQYF; DNA: TGCGCCAGCAGCTTGGAAGGGGTCTCTAATACGCAGTATTTT
size: NA; V: TRBV12-5; D: NA; J: TRBJ2-5; CDR3: CATRGPEETQYF; DNA: TGTGCTACGCGGGGGCCGGAAGAGACCCAGTACTTC
size: NA; V: TRBV4-1; D: NA; J: TRBJ2-6; CDR3: CASSQDQIRSGANVLTF; DNA: TGCGCCAGCAGCCAAGATCAAATCCGGTCTGGGGCCAACGTCCTGACTTTC
size: NA; V: TRBV2; D: NA; J: TRBJ1-1; CDR3: CASSEGENTEAFF; DNA: TGTGCCAGCAGTGAAGGGGAGAACACTGAAGCTTTCTTT
size: NA; V: TRBV9; D: TRBD1; J: TRBJ2-7; CDR3: CASSVATGGLNEQYF; DNA: TGTGCCAGCAGCGTAGCTACAGGGGGTTTAAACGAGCAGTACTTC
size: NA; V: TRBV25-1; D: NA; J: TRBJ1-1; CDR3: CASSEASITEAFF; DNA: TGTGCCAGCAGTGAGGCAAGTATCACTGAAGCTTTCTTT
size: NA; V: TRBV9; D: TRBD1; J: TRBJ1-2; CDR3: CASSQGGRSYGYTF; DNA: TGTGCCAGCAGTCAAGGGGGCAGGAGCTATGGCTACACCTTC
size: once; V: TRBV6-5; D: NA; J: TRBJ1-2; CDR3: CASSYSLNYGYTF; DNA: TGTGCCAGCAGTTACTCTCTTAACTATGGCTACACCTTC
size: NA; V: TRBV20-1; D: NA; J: TRBJ2-7; CDR3: CSARVRGEQYF; DNA: TGCAGTGCTAGAGTGAGGGGGGAGCAGTACTTC
size: NA; V: TRBV10-3; D: TRBD1; J: TRBJ1-5; CDR3: CAISTDRAQPQHF; DNA: TGTGCCATCAGTACCGACAGGGCTCAGCCCCAGCATTTT
size: NA; V: TRBV11-2; D: NA; J: TRBJ2-7; CDR3: CASSGRGAGSYEQYF; DNA: TGTGCCAGCAGCGGTCGGGGGGCGGGGTCCTACGAGCAGTACTTC
size: NA; V: TRBV2; D: TRBD1; J: TRBJ2-7; CDR3: CASREWDRGPEQYF; DNA: TGTGCCAGCCGTGAATGGGACAGGGGGCCCGAGCAGTACTTC
size: NA; V: TRBV18; D: NA; J: TRBJ2-2; CDR3: CASSPQGPSSGTGELFF; DNA: TGTGCCAGCTCACCCCAGGGCCCATCATCGGGCACCGGGGAGCTGTTTTTT
size: NA; V: TRBV10-1; D: TRBD2; J: TRBJ2-1; CDR3: CASSDLPGLARATNNEQFF; DNA: TGCGCCAGCAGTGACCTTCCGGGACTAGCAAGGGCAACTAACAATGAGCAGTTCTTC
size: once; V: TRBV25-1; D: NA; J: TRBJ2-5; CDR3: CASSRFDKAETQYF; DNA: TGTGCCAGCAGCCGTTTCGACAAAGCCGAGACCCAGTACTTC
size: NA; V: TRBV19; D: NA; J: TRBJ1-1; CDR3: CASSIPGYEAFF; DNA: TGTGCCAGTAGTATCCCGGGATATGAAGCTTTCTTT
size: NA; V: TRBV27; D: NA; J: TRBJ1-1; CDR3: CASSRKQNTEAFF; DNA: TGTGCCAGCAGCCGGAAGCAGAACACTGAAGCTTTCTTT
size: NA; V: TRBV5-5; D: TRBD2; J: TRBJ2-5; CDR3: CASSLAFWTSGIETQYF; DNA: TGTGCCAGCAGCTTGGCGTTTTGGACTAGCGGGATAGAGACCCAGTACTTC
size: NA; V: TRBV19; D: NA; J: TRBJ2-1; CDR3: CASSIAGGFYNEQFF; DNA: TGTGCCAGTAGTATAGCGGGGGGCTTTTACAATGAGCAGTTCTTC
size: NA; V: TRBV7-8; D: NA; J: TRBJ1-1; CDR3: CASSLARPRGRGGTEAFF; DNA: TGTGCCAGCAGCTTAGCGCGTCCCCGGGGGCGGGGGGGCACTGAAGCTTTCTTT
size: NA; V: TRBV11-2; D: TRBD2; J: TRBJ2-1; CDR3: CASSLGAGGRYNEQFF; DNA: TGTGCCAGCAGCTTAGGGGCGGGGGGCCGCTACAATGAGCAGTTCTTC
size: NA; V: TRBV6-5; D: TRBD1; J: TRBJ1-3; CDR3: CASSYGTAGNTIYF; DNA: TGTGCCAGCAGTTACGGGACAGCTGGAAACACCATATATTTT
size: NA; V: TRBV5-8; D: NA; J: TRBJ1-2; CDR3: CASSLANSGYTF; DNA: TGTGCCAGCAGCTTGGCTAACAGCGGCTACACCTTC
size: NA; V: TRBV5-1; D: NA; J: TRBJ2-7; CDR3: CASSLVAISYEQYF; DNA: TGCGCCAGCAGCTTGGTTGCGATCTCCTACGAGCAGTACTTC
size: NA; V: TRBV4-1; D: NA; J: TRBJ2-1; CDR3: CASSHPRDGVYNEQFF; DNA: TGCGCCAGCAGCCATCCCCGGGACGGAGTTTACAATGAGCAGTTCTTC
size: NA; V: TRBV29-1; D: TRBD2; J: TRBJ2-4; CDR3: CSASGLAGGNGAKNIQYF; DNA: TGCAGCGCATCAGGACTAGCGGGGGGGAACGGCGCCAAAAACATTCAGTACTTC
size: NA; V: TRBV5-6; D: NA; J: TRBJ2-3; CDR3: CASSLGLREGTQYF; DNA: TGTGCCAGCAGCTTGGGACTAAGGGAAGGTACGCAGTATTTT
size: NA; V: TRBV19; D: NA; J: TRBJ2-3; CDR3: CASSKNTDTQYF; DNA: TGTGCCAGTAGTAAAAATACGGATACGCAGTATTTT
size: NA; V: TRBV6-1; D: TRBD2; J: TRBJ2-5; CDR3: CASSEARGVWETQYF; DNA: TGTGCCAGCAGTGAAGCGCGGGGGGTCTGGGAGACCCAGTACTTC
size: NA; V: TRBV7-2; D: NA; J: TRBJ1-4; CDR3: CASSLVANEKLFF; DNA: TGTGCCAGCAGCTTAGTTGCTAATGAAAAACTGTTTTTT
size: NA; V: TRBV7-3; D: NA; J: TRBJ2-2; CDR3: CASSYFDGELFF; DNA: TGTGCCAGCAGCTACTTTGACGGGGAGCTGTTTTTT
size: NA; V: TRBV7-9; D: TRBD1; J: TRBJ2-3; CDR3: CASSLATGRWDTQYF; DNA: TGTGCCAGCAGCTTAGCGACAGGGAGATGGGATACGCAGTATTTT
size: NA; V: TRBV19; D: NA; J: TRBJ1-3; CDR3: CASSRVTSSGNTIYF; DNA: TGTGCCAGTAGTCGGGTTACCTCCTCTGGAAACACCATATATTTT
size: NA; V: TRBV28; D: NA; J: TRBJ1-1; CDR3: CASTVFRGGVNTEAFF; DNA: TGTGCCAGCACCGTATTTAGGGGGGGAGTGAACACTGAAGCTTTCTTT
size: NA; V: TRBV5-1; D: NA; J: TRBJ2-7; CDR3: CASSLGGQDYYEQYF; DNA: TGCGCCAGCAGCTTGGGGGGGCAGGACTACTACGAGCAGTACTTC
size: NA; V: TRBV19; D: NA; J: TRBJ1-4; CDR3: CASSTRRQGLEKLFF; DNA: TGTGCCAGTAGTACGAGGCGGCAGGGACTAGAAAAACTGTTTTTT
size: NA; V: TRBV19; D: NA; J: TRBJ1-1; CDR3: CASSTPHSHRTNTEAFF; DNA: TGTGCCAGTAGTACCCCTCACTCTCACAGGACGAACACTGAAGCTTTCTTT
size: NA; V: TRBV6-5; D: NA; J: TRBJ1-1; CDR3: CASRIDVTVDTEAFF; DNA: TGTGCCAGCAGGATAGACGTAACAGTGGACACTGAAGCTTTCTTT
size: NA; V: TRBV6-1; D: NA; J: TRBJ1-2; CDR3: CASSDSVTATYGYTF; DNA: TGTGCCAGCAGTGACTCGGTAACAGCGACCTATGGCTACACCTTC
size: NA; V: TRBV7-2; D: NA; J: TRBJ2-7; CDR3: CATTQGGNREQYF; DNA: TGTGCCACCACGCAAGGGGGAAATCGCGAGCAGTACTTC
size: NA; V: TRBV7-8; D: TRBD1; J: TRBJ2-1; CDR3: CASSQGQGVYNEQFF; DNA: TGTGCCAGCAGCCAAGGACAGGGGGTCTACAATGAGCAGTTCTTC
size: NA; V: TRBV5-1; D: NA; J: TRBJ2-7; CDR3: CASRRDTPYEQYF; DNA: TGCGCCAGCAGACGGGACACCCCCTACGAGCAGTACTTC
size: NA; V: TRBV10-2; D: TRBD1; J: TRBJ1-1; CDR3: CASSPAGTGRKGDTEAFF; DNA: TGCGCCAGCAGTCCCGCCGGGACAGGGCGAAAGGGGGACACTGAAGCTTTCTTT
size: few; V: TRBV7-6; D: NA; J: TRBJ1-1; CDR3: CASSLEVRGPAFF; DNA: TGTGCCAGCAGCTTAGAAGTAAGGGGCCCGGCTTTCTTT
size: NA; V: TRBV7-9; D: NA; J: TRBJ1-2; CDR3: CASSLGGGRGYTF; DNA: TGTGCCAGCAGCTTAGGCGGGGGGCGAGGCTACACCTTC
size: NA; V: TRBV7-9; D: NA; J: TRBJ1-3; CDR3: CASSLFQAISGNTIYF; DNA: TGTGCCAGCAGCTTATTCCAGGCTATCTCTGGAAACACCATATATTTT
size: NA; V: TRBV18; D: TRBD1; J: TRBJ2-7; CDR3: CASSPRQGSGDEQYF; DNA: TGTGCCAGCTCACCCAGACAGGGTAGTGGCGACGAGCAGTACTTC
size: once; V: TRBV5-4; D: TRBD2; J: TRBJ2-1; CDR3: CASSALAGGLHNEQFF; DNA: TGTGCCAGCAGCGCACTAGCGGGGGGGCTCCACAATGAGCAGTTCTTC
size: NA; V: TRBV29-1; D: TRBD2; J: TRBJ2-4; CDR3: CSTVNRASGGGIKNIQYF; DNA: TGCAGTACCGTCAACAGGGCCAGCGGGGGGGGTATCAAAAACATTCAGTACTTC